This T cell receptor (beta chain) stems from a study of blood T cell repertoires in COVID-19. Overall study: Italy, Spain and the United States were the sources of the convalescent and acute COVID-19 samples. In each case, the material was cDNA or gDNA derived from T cells, B-cell-depleted T cells, or PBMCs.

Original analysis: Estimated nucleated cell counts came from reference gene primer amplification. TCRdb's table, derived via immunoSEQ multiplex PCR, lists solely in-frame clones and lacks some. D and trimming were read from the DNA, whereas the V and J calls and clone size are those reported in that table. Among 100,000 to 150,000 clones listed, about 70% were seen once. The CDR3 has 15 amino acids. Germline V gives CDR1 SSHAT, CDR2 FNYEAQ (reference sequence). Trimming left V 4 bases short and J 1 base short, with 10 bases between. This rearrangement joins TRBV7-7 to TRBJ2-2; a weak D match, TRBD1 (6 bases). The specimen sequenced was peripheral blood. This clonotype was sampled from a woman in her sixties or seventies with acute or convalescent COVID-19. The CDR3 DNA follows: TGTGCCAGCAGCTCGGGACAACGGAACACCGGGGAGCTGTTTTTT. Translating it yields CASSSGQRNTGELFF.